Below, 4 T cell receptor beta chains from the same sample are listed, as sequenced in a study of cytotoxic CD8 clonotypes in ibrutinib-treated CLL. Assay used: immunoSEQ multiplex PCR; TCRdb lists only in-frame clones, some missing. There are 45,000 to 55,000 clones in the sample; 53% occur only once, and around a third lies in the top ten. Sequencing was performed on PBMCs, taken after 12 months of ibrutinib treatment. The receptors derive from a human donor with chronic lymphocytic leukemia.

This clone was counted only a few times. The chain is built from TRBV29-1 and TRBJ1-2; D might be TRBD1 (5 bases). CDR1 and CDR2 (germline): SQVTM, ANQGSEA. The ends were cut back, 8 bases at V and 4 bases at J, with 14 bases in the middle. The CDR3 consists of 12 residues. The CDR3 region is CSSSGGPYGYTF. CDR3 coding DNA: TGCAGCTCCAGTGGGGGTCCCTATGGCTACACCTTC.

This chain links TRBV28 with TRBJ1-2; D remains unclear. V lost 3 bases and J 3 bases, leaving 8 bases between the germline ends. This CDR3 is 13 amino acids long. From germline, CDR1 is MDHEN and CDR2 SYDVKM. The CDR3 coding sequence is TGTGCCAGCAGTTTGACAAAAGACTATGGCTACACCTTC. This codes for CASSLTKDYGYTF.

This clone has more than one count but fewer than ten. CDR3 region: CASSNDRGQPQHF. CDR3 sequence (DNA): TGTGCCAGCAGTAACGACAGGGGTCAGCCCCAGCATTTT. The J gene is TRBJ1-5, the V gene TRBV27; 8 bases align to TRBD1. This CDR3 spans 13 amino acids. CDR1 is MNHEY, CDR2 SMNVEV, per germline (reference sequence). V trimming: 5 bases; J trimming: 6 bases; junction bases outside the gene matches: 3.

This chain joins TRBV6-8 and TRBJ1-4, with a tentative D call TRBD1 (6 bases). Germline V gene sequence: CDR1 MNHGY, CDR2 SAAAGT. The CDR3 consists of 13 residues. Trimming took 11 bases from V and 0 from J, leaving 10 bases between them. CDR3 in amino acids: CAHRVATNEKLFF. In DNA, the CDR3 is TGTGCCCACAGGGTTGCAACTAATGAAAAACTGTTTTTT.